Listed below are T cell receptor beta chains from one sample, sequenced in a study of OX40 agonist ivuxolimab in advanced cancers. The data were produced by immunoSEQ multiplex PCR, yet TCRdb's version contains in-frame clones alone and is incomplete. The table shows over 65,000 clones, with less than 95% occurring only once. This material consisted of CD4+ or CD8+ T cells sorted from blood, taken in a trial of the OX40 agonist ivuxolimab. These receptors were obtained from an adult with an advanced solid tumor such as melanoma, head and neck, liver or kidney cancer. Both conserved end residues are part of each CDR3. A D gene is named only where the DNA matches it firmly. Size tells how often a clone was seen (once, few, many) or the class of an expanded clone, and some rows leave it out.

abundance	d_gene	v_gene	j_gene	CDR3aa	CDR3nt
once	.	TRBV28	TRBJ1-2	CASSFEEYGYTF	TGTGCCAGCAGTTTCGAGGAGTATGGCTACACCTTC
.	TRBD1	TRBV6-5	TRBJ2-7	CASSLGGQGLYEQYF	TGTGCCAGCAGCCTCGGCGGACAGGGTTTATACGAGCAGTACTTC
.	.	TRBV4-3	TRBJ1-1	CASSQGQGYWNTEAFF	TGCGCCAGCAGCCAAGGGCAGGGGTATTGGAACACTGAAGCTTTCTTT
once	TRBD2	TRBV6-4	TRBJ2-7	CASSFAGGSSYEQYF	TGTGCCAGCAGTTTCGCGGGGGGTAGCTCCTACGAGCAGTACTTC
.	TRBD1	TRBV28	TRBJ1-3	CASTTGGKGNTIYF	TGTGCCAGTACAACAGGGGGCAAAGGAAACACCATATATTTT
.	TRBD1	TRBV27	TRBJ2-5	CASSLRGLETQYF	TGTGCCAGCAGTCTTAGGGGGCTTGAGACCCAGTACTTC
.	.	TRBV7-2	TRBJ2-1	CASSTGPPVNEQFF	TGTGCCAGCAGCACTGGACCCCCCGTGAATGAGCAGTTCTTC
.	.	TRBV7-6	TRBJ2-4	CASSLGVREVQYF	TGTGCCAGCAGCTTGGGCGTTCGGGAAGTTCAGTACTTC
.	TRBD2	TRBV6-5	TRBJ2-7	CASSFGTSVAYEQYF	TGTGCCAGCAGTTTTGGGACTAGCGTCGCCTACGAGCAGTACTTC
once	.	TRBV28	TRBJ1-1	CASSHVKGYTSEAFF	TGTGCCAGCAGCCATGTCAAAGGTTATACCTCTGAAGCTTTCTTT
once	TRBD1	TRBV10-3	TRBJ1-5	CAISAGTGVSQPQHF	TGTGCCATCAGTGCTGGGACAGGGGTAAGTCAGCCCCAGCATTTT
.	.	TRBV2	TRBJ2-2	CASMGQGINTGELFF	TGTGCCAGCATGGGGCAGGGGATAAACACCGGGGAGCTGTTTTTT
.	TRBD1	TRBV5-4	TRBJ2-1	CASSFGQGKHNEQFF	TGTGCCAGCAGCTTTGGACAGGGGAAACACAATGAGCAGTTCTTC
.	.	TRBV5-1	TRBJ2-3	CASSPSGTDTQYF	TGCGCCAGCAGCCCCAGCGGGACAGATACGCAGTATTTT
.	.	TRBV6-5	TRBJ2-1	CASSYNRGGNEQFF	TGTGCCAGCAGTTACAACAGGGGAGGGAATGAGCAGTTCTTC
.	.	TRBV10-1	TRBJ2-3	CASSDGALTDTQYF	TGCGCCAGCAGTGACGGGGCTCTGACAGATACGCAGTATTTT
once	.	TRBV7-2	TRBJ2-7	CASSPGTYPYEQYF	TGTGCCAGCAGCCCTGGGACTTACCCCTACGAGCAGTACTTC
.	.	TRBV7-2	TRBJ2-2	CASSLTATGELFF	TGTGCCAGCAGCTTAACAGCCACCGGGGAGCTGTTTTTT
.	.	TRBV11-3	TRBJ2-7	CASSLRIRRGLGEQYF	TGTGCCAGCAGCTTGAGGATTAGGAGGGGGCTCGGCGAGCAGTACTTC
.	.	TRBV10-3	TRBJ2-6	CAIRDGAAGANVLTF	TGTGCCATCAGAGACGGGGCTGCTGGGGCCAACGTCCTGACTTTC
.	TRBD2	TRBV10-3	TRBJ2-7	CAIRQTSGSSEEQYF	TGTGCCATCAGGCAGACTAGCGGGAGTTCCGAGGAGCAGTACTTC
.	TRBD1	TRBV18	TRBJ2-7	CASSPGTANEQYF	TGTGCCAGCTCACCGGGGACAGCCAACGAGCAGTACTTC
.	TRBD1	TRBV4-1	TRBJ1-6	CASSQGTGQNSPLHF	TGCGCCAGCAGCCAAGGGACAGGTCAGAATTCACCCCTCCACTTT
few	TRBD2	TRBV7-9	TRBJ2-3	CASSLAPVAGGYDTQYF	TGTGCCAGCAGCTTAGCGCCAGTAGCGGGAGGGTACGATACGCAGTATTTT
.	TRBD2	TRBV5-1	TRBJ2-5	CASSLDPRPGSGETQYF	TGCGCCAGCAGCTTGGATCCCCGTCCGGGTAGCGGGGAGACCCAGTACTTC
.	.	TRBV4-3	TRBJ1-1	CASSQDPQGANTEAFF	TGCGCCAGCAGCCAAGATCCACAGGGTGCGAACACTGAAGCTTTCTTT
.	.	TRBV7-2	TRBJ2-7	CASSLAGVGSYEQYF	TGTGCCAGCAGCTTAGCTGGGGTCGGCTCCTACGAGCAGTACTTC
.	.	TRBV6-1	TRBJ1-5	CASSEGTYGNQPQHF	TGTGCCAGCAGTGAAGGAACGTATGGCAATCAGCCCCAGCATTTT
.	.	TRBV28	TRBJ1-2	CASSLPGWARGYTF	TGTGCCAGCAGTTTGCCGGGGTGGGCTCGCGGCTACACCTTC
.	.	TRBV15	TRBJ2-3	CATSRDRDTQYF	TGTGCCACCAGCAGAGATAGGGATACGCAGTATTTT
once	.	TRBV5-1	TRBJ1-6	CASSLGPNNSPLHF	TGCGCCAGCAGCTTGGGCCCAAATAATTCACCCCTCCACTTT
.	TRBD2	TRBV5-1	TRBJ2-1	CASSLTGTSNNEQFF	TGCGCCAGCAGCTTAACCGGGACTAGCAACAATGAGCAGTTCTTC
.	TRBD1	TRBV19	TRBJ2-5	CASEGETGASETQYF	TGTGCCAGCGAGGGAGAGACAGGGGCCAGCGAGACCCAGTACTTC
.	.	TRBV7-8	TRBJ2-2	CASSSSGYNTGELFF	TGTGCCAGCAGCTCAAGCGGTTATAACACCGGGGAGCTGTTTTTT
.	.	TRBV11-2	TRBJ1-2	CASSSFFEEGYGYTF	TGTGCCAGCAGTTCATTTTTCGAGGAGGGCTATGGCTACACCTTC
once	.	TRBV29-1	TRBJ1-2	CSVGLGTNYGYTF	TGCAGCGTTGGTTTGGGTACGAACTATGGCTACACCTTC
.	.	TRBV28	TRBJ2-7	CASRSRREQYF	TGTGCCAGCAGGAGTCGGAGGGAGCAGTACTTC
.	.	TRBV7-9	TRBJ2-5	CASSSGPRGETQYF	TGTGCCAGCAGCTCAGGGCCGCGAGGGGAGACCCAGTACTTC
once	.	TRBV28	TRBJ1-2	CATRTPPYGYTF	TGTGCCACCAGGACCCCCCCCTATGGCTACACCTTC
.	.	TRBV4-1	TRBJ1-1	CASSQDRNLGAFF	TGCGCCAGCAGCCAAGACAGAAACTTGGGAGCTTTCTTT
.	TRBD2	TRBV10-3	TRBJ2-1	CAIRLQAGGNNEQFF	TGTGCCATCAGGTTACAAGCGGGAGGTAACAATGAGCAGTTCTTC
.	.	TRBV28	TRBJ2-3	CASSFSLITDTQYF	TGTGCCAGCAGTTTCTCCCTGATCACAGATACGCAGTATTTT
.	.	TRBV11-2	TRBJ2-7	CASSLDPTSYEQYF	TGTGCCAGCAGCTTAGACCCCACTTCCTACGAGCAGTACTTC
.	.	TRBV27	TRBJ1-2	CASSSTLGLTPYGYTF	TGTGCCAGCAGTTCGACATTGGGACTGACTCCCTATGGCTACACCTTC
few	.	TRBV4-1	TRBJ1-5	CASSQADGSNQPQHF	TGCGCCAGCAGCCAAGCCGACGGTAGCAATCAGCCCCAGCATTTT
.	.	TRBV11-3	TRBJ2-1	CASSPRYQSNYNEQFF	TGTGCCAGCAGCCCCCGGTACCAATCCAACTACAATGAGCAGTTCTTC
.	.	TRBV10-3	TRBJ1-3	CAISNGDSSGNTIYF	TGTGCCATCAGTAACGGCGACTCCTCTGGAAACACCATATATTTT